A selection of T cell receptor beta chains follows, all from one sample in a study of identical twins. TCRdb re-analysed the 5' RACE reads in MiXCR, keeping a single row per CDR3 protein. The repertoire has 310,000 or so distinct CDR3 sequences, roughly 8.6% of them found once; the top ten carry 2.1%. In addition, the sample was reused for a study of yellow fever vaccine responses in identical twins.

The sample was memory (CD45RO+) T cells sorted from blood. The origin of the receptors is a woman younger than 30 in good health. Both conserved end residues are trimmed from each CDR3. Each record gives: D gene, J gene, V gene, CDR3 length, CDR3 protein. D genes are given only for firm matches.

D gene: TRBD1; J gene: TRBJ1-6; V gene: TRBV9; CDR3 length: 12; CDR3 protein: ASSWTGGNSPLH
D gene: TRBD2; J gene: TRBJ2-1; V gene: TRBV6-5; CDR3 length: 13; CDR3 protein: ASSYSAGGPDEQF
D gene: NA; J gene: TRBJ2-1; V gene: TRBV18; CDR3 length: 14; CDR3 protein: ASSDWEPRSYNEQF
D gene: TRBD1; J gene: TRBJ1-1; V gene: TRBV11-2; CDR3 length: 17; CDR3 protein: ASAPAYRGTGALSTEAF
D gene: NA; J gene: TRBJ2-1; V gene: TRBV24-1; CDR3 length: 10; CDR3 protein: ATSESNNEQF
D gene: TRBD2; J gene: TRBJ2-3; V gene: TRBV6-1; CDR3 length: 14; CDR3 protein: ASSGNSGRGTDTQY
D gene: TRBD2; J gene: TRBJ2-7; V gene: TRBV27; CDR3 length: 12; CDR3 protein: ASALAGIVSEQY
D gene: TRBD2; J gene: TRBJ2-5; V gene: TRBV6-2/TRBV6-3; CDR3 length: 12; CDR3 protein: ASLERGGPETQY
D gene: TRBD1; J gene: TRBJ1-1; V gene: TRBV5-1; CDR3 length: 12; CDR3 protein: ASSLGGQGLEAF
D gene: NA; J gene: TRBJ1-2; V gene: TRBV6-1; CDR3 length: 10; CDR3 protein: ASSKASGGYT
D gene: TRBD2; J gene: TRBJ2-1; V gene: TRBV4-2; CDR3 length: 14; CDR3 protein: ASSQDLASGNNEQF
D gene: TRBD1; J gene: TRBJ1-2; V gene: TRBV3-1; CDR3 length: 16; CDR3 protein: ASSQVLAAGTGSYGYT
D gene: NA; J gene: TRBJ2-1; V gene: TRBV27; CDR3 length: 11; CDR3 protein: ASTTVPFNEQF